Included here is one T cell receptor (beta chain) sequence, with context. Its antigen remains unknown. V lost 4 bases to trimming and J lost 3 bases, with 10 bases between them. The V gene's germline CDR1 is SEHNR and CDR2 FQNEAQ (reference sequence). This CDR3 has 13 amino acids. Assay: immunoSEQ multiplex PCR; the TCRdb copy retains only in-frame clones and omits some. This sample has some 140,000 clones, with 90% to 95% found just once. This entry comes from a study of T cell responses to AZD1222 COVID-19 vaccine. Study in general: Second-dose schedules of about 4 or about 12 weeks were combined.

Findings and limits, study-wide: White British people made up most donors, females outnumbered males, and clonal diversity was possibly underestimated.

Sequenced material: peripheral blood, taken on day 0 of AZD1222 vaccination. This TCR came from an adult in good health. V and J are TRBV7-9 and TRBJ2-7, with D possibly being TRBD1 or TRBD2 (5 bases each). CDR3 nucleotides: TGTGCCAGCAGCTCGGGACGGAACTACGAGCAGTACTTC. Translating gives CASSSGRNYEQYF.